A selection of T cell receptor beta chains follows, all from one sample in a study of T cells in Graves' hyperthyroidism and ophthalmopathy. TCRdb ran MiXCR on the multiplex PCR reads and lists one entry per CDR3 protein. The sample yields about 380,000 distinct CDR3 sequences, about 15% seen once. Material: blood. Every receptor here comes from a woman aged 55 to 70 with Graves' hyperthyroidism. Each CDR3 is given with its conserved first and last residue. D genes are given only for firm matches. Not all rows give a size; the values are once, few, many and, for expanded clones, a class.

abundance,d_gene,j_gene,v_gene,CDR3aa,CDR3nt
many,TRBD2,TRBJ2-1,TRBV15,CATSREASGRANNEQFF,TGTGCCACCAGCAGAGAGGCTAGCGGGAGGGCAAACAATGAGCAGTTCTTC
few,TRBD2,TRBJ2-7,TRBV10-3,CAISDPGGPNEQYF,TGTGCCATCAGTGACCCGGGAGGCCCCAACGAGCAGTACTTC
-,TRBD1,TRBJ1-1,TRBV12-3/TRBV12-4,CASTGTDMNTEAFF,TGTGCCAGCACAGGGACAGACATGAACACTGAAGCTTTCTTT
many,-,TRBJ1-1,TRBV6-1,CASSEGGLEAFF,TGTGCCAGCAGTGAAGGGGGACTTGAAGCTTTCTTT
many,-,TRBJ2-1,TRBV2,CASSAAGRADAYNEQFF,TGTGCCAGCAGTGCCGCGGGCCGAGCGGATGCCTACAATGAGCAGTTCTTC
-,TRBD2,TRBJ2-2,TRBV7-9,CASSLAPGGENTGELFF,TGTGCCAGCAGCTTAGCGCCGGGGGGTGAGAACACCGGGGAGCTGTTTTTT
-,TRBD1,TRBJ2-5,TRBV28,CASSVGTGRGETQYF,TGTGCCAGCAGCGTTGGGACAGGGAGGGGAGAGACCCAGTACTTC
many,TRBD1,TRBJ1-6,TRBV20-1,CSASGTGHNSPLHF,TGCAGTGCTAGTGGGACAGGGCATAATTCACCCCTCCACTTT
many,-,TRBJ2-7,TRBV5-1,CANSPSLGGNNEQYF,TGCGCCAACAGCCCGTCCTTGGGCGGGAACAACGAGCAGTACTTC
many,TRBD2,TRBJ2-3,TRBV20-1,CSAREFAGGADTQYF,TGCAGTGCTAGAGAGTTTGCGGGAGGAGCAGATACGCAGTATTTT
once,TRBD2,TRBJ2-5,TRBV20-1,CSARSGTSGTDGKTQYF,TGCAGTGCTAGGTCCGGGACTAGCGGGACCGATGGGAAGACCCAGTACTTC
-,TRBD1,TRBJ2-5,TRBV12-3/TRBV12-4,CASSKTGVQTQYF,TGTGCCAGCAGCAAAACAGGGGTTCAGACCCAGTACTTC
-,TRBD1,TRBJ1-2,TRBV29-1,CSVAGTGGGGYTF,TGCAGCGTAGCCGGGACAGGGGGTGGGGGCTACACCTTC
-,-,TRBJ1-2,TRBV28,CASSTAAYGYTF,TGTGCCAGCTCGACGGCGGCCTATGGCTACACCTTC
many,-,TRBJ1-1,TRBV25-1,CASSVPGQNTEAFF,TGTGCCAGCAGTGTACCTGGACAGAACACTGAAGCTTTCTTT
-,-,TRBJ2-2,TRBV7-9,CASSKLSGFMFF,TGTGCCAGCAGCAAACTCTCCGGGTTCATGTTTTTT
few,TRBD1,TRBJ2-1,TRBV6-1,CASGQDYNEQFF,TGTGCCAGCGGACAGGACTACAATGAGCAGTTCTTC
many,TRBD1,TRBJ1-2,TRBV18,CASTQGENYGYTF,TGTGCCAGTACCCAGGGGGAAAACTATGGCTACACCTTC
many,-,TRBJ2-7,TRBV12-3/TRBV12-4,CASSLALNSYEQYF,TGTGCCAGCAGTTTAGCCCTAAACTCCTACGAGCAGTACTTC
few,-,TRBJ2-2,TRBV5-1,CASSLTGPGELFF,TGCGCCAGCAGCTTGACAGGGCCCGGGGAGCTGTTTTTT
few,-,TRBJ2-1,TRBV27,CASSLAMGYNEQFF,TGTGCCAGCAGTCTAGCAATGGGCTACAATGAGCAGTTCTTC
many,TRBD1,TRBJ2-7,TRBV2,CASSGTGFYEQYF,TGTGCCAGCAGCGGGACAGGGTTTTACGAGCAGTACTTC
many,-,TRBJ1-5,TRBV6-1,CASSEWLVGQPQHF,TGTGCCAGCAGTGAATGGTTGGTTGGTCAGCCCCAGCATTTT
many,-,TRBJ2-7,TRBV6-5,CASSYPRQDTTSSYEQYF,TGTGCCAGCAGTTACCCCCGACAGGACACAACCAGCTCCTACGAGCAGTACTTC
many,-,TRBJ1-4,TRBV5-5,CASSYLLGGVREKLFF,TGTGCCAGCAGCTACCTTTTGGGGGGGGTCCGAGAAAAACTGTTTTTT
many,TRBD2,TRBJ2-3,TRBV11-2,CASSRSPGTSGTDTQYF,TGTGCCAGCAGCCGCTCCCCCGGGACTAGCGGGACAGATACGCAGTATTTT
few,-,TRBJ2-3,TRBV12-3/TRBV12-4,CASSISGFLDTQYF,TGTGCCAGCAGTATTAGTGGTTTTCTGGATACGCAGTATTTT
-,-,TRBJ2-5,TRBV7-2,CASSPPTSGTEETQYF,TGTGCCAGCAGCCCACCCACTTCGGGGACCGAAGAGACCCAGTACTTC
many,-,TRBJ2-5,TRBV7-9,CASSLVKGAETQYF,TGTGCCAGCAGCTTAGTAAAGGGCGCAGAGACCCAGTACTTC
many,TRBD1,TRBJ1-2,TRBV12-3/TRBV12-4,CASSLAGTGALNGYTF,TGTGCCAGCAGTTTAGCGGGGACAGGGGCCCTGAATGGCTACACCTTC
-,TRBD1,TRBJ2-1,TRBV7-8,CASSRDRRYGQFF,TGTGCCAGCAGTCGGGACAGGAGATATGGGCAGTTCTTC
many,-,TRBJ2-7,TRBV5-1,CASAAPGNVNEQYF,TGCGCCAGCGCTGCGCCAGGTAATGTCAACGAGCAGTACTTC
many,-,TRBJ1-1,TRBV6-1,CASNSAMNTEAFF,TGTGCCAGCAACTCGGCGATGAACACTGAAGCTTTCTTT
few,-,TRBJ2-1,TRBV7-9,CASSLVALKNEQFF,TGTGCCAGCAGCTTAGTTGCTCTAAAGAATGAGCAGTTCTTC
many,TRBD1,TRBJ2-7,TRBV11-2,CASSLGQGAGEQYF,TGTGCCAGCAGCCTCGGACAGGGGGCGGGCGAGCAGTACTTC